This TCR delta chain originates from a study of gamma-delta chains in newborns, infants, children. The overall study: Microbial exposure reportedly drives polyclonal innate γδ T cell expansion after birth.

This clone was detected a few times. This CDR3 region has 20 residues. V shed 4 bases, J shed 0 bases, and the junction held 17 bases outside the gene matches. CDR1 is TSWWSYY and CDR2 is QGS in the germline V gene. TCRdb ran CATT on the reads. The sample has 5,100 or so delta-chain clones, about 5% seen once. The chain recombines TRDV1 with TRDJ1; TRDD3 matches 10 bases. This receptor was obtained from a child who was a newborn, infant or young child, either healthy, febrile or measles-vaccinated (not recorded which). The sample comprised blood. DNA of the CDR3: TGTGCTCTTGGGGGACCTTCCTCCTGGGGGATAGGGCGGAACACCGATAAACTCATCTTT. Protein sequence: CALGGPSSWGIGRNTDKLIF.